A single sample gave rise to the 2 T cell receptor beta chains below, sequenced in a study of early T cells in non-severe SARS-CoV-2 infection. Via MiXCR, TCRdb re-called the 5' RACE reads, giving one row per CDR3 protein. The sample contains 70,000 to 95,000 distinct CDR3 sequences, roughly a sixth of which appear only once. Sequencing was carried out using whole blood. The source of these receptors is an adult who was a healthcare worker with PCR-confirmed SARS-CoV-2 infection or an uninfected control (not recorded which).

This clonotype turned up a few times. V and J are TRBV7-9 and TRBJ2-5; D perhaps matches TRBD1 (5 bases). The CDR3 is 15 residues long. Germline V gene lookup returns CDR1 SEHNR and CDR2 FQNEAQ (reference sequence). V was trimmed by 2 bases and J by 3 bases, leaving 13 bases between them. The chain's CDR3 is CASSLILSREETQYF. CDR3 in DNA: TGTGCCAGCAGCTTAATCTTAAGCAGGGAAGAGACCCAGTACTTC.

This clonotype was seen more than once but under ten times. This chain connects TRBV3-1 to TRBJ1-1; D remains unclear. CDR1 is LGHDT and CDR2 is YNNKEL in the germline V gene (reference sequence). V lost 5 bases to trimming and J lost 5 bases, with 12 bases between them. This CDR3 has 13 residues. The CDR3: CASSTKMGTEAFF. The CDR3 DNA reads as TGTGCCAGCAGCACAAAGATGGGTACTGAAGCTTTCTTT.